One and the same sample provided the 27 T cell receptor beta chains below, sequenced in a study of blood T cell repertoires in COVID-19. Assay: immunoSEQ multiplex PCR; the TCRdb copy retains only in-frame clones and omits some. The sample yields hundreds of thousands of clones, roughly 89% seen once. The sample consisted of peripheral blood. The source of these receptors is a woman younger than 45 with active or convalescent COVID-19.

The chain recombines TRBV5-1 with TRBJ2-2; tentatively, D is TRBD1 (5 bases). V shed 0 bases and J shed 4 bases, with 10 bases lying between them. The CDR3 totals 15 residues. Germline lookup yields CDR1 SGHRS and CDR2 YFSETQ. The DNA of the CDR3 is TGCGCCAGCAGCTTGGTAGGGGCAGGCACCGGGGAGCTGTTTTTT. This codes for CASSLVGAGTGELFF.

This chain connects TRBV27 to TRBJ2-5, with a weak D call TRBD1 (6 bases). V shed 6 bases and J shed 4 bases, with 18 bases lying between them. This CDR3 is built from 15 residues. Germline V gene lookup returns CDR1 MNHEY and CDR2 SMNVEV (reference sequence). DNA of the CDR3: TGTGCCAGCAGACGGACAGCCGGGGTGGGAGAGACCCAGTACTTC. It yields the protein CASRRTAGVGETQYF.

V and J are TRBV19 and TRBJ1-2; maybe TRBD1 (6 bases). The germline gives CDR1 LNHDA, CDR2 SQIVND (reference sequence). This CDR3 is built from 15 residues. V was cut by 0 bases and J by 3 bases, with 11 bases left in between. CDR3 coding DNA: TGTGCCAGTAGTATAGATCAGGGGCGAGACTATGGCTACACCTTC. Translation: CASSIDQGRDYGYTF.

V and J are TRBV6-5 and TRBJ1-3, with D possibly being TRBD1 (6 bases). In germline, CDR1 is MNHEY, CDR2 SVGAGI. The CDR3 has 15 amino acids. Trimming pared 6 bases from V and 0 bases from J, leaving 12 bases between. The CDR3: CASSPGQTSGNTIYF. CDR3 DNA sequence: TGTGCCAGCAGCCCCGGACAGACCTCTGGAAACACCATATATTTT.

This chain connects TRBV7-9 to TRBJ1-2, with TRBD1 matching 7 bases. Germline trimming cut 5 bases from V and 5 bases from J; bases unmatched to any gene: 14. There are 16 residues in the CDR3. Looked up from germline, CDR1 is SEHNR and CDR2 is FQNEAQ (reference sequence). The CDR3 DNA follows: TGTGCCAGCAGCCCCTCCTTTACGACAGGGCCTTATGGCTACACCTTC. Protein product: CASSPSFTTGPYGYTF. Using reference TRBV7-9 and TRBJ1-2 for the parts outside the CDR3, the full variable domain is DTGVSQNPRHKITKRGQNVTFRCDPISEHNRLYWYRQTLGQGPEFLTYFQNEAQLEKSRLLSDRFSAERPKGSFSTLEIQRTEQGDSAMYLCASSPSFTTGPYGYTFGSGTRLTVV.

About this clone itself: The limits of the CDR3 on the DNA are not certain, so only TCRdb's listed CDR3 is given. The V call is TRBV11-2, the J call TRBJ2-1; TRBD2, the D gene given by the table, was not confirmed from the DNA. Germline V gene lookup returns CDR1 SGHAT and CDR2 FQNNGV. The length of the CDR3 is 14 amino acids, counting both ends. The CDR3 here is CASSSSRDYGEQFF.

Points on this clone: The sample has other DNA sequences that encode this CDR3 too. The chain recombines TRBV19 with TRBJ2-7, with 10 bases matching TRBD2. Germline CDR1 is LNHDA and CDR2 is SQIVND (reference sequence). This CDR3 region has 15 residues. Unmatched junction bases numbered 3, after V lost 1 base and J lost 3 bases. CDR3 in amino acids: CASSIGLAGVYEQYF. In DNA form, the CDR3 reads TGTGCCAGTAGTATAGGGCTAGCGGGAGTCTACGAGCAGTACTTC.

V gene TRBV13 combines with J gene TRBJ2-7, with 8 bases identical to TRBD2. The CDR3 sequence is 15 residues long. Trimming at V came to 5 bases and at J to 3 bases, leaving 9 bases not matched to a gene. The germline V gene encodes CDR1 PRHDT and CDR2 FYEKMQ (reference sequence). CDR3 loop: CASSPRGLVFYEQYF. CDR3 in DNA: TGTGCCAGCAGCCCTCGGGGACTAGTCTTCTACGAGCAGTACTTC.

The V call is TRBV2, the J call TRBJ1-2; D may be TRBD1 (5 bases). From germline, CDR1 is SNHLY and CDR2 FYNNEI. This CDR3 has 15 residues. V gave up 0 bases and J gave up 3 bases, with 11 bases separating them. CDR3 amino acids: CASSEAAGQDYGYTF. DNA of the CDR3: TGTGCCAGCAGTGAAGCGGCAGGACAAGACTATGGCTACACCTTC.

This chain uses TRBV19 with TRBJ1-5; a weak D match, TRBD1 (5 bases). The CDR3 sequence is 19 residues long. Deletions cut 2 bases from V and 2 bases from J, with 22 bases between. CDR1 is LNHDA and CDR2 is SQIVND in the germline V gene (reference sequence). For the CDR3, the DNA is TGTGCCAGTAGTATAAGGGGAGGCGTGAGGGCCATCCGCAATCAGCCCCAGCATTTT. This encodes CASSIRGGVRAIRNQPQHF.

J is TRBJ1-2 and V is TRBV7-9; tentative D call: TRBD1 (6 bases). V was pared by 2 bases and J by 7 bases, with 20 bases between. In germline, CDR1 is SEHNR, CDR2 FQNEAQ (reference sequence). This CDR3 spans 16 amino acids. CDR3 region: CASSLSGQQAGGGYTF. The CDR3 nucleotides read TGTGCCAGCAGCTTATCTGGACAGCAAGCTGGGGGTGGCTACACCTTC.

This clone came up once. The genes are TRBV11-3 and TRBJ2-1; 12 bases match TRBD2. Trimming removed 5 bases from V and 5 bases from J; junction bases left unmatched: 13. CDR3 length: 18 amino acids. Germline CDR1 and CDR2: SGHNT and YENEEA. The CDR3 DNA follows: TGTGCCAGCAGCCCCCCAACTAGCGGGAGGCTCAAACACAATGAGCAGTTCTTC. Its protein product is CASSPPTSGRLKHNEQFF.

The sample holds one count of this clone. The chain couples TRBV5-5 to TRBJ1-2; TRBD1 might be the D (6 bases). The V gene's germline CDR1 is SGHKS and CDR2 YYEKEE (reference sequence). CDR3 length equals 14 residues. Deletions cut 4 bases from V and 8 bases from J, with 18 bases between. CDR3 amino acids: CASSPITGTWGYTF. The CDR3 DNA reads TGTGCCAGCAGCCCAATAACAGGGACCTGGGGCTACACCTTC.

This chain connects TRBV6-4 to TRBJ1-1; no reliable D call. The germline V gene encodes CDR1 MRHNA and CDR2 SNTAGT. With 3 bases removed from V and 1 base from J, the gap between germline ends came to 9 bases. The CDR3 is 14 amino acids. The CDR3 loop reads CASSEQPANTEAFF. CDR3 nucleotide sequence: TGTGCCAGCAGTGAACAACCTGCGAACACTGAAGCTTTCTTT.

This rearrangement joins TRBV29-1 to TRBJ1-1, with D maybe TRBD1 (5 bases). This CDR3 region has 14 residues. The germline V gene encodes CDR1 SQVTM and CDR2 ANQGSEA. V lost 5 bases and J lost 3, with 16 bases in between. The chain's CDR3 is CSVLNAGIHTEAFF. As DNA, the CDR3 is TGCAGCGTTCTAAATGCAGGGATCCACACTGAAGCTTTCTTT.

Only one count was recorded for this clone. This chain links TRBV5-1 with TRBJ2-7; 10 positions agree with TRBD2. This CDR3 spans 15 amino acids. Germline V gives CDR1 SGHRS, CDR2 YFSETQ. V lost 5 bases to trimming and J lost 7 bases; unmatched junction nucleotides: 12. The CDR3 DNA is TGCGCCAGCAGTTTTGTAGCGGGAGGCGATGAGGAGCAGTACTTC. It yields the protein CASSFVAGGDEEQYF.

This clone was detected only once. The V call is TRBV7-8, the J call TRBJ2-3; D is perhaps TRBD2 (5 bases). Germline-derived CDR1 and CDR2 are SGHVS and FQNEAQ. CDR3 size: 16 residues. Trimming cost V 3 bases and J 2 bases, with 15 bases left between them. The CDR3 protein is CASSFDYSYPTDTQYF. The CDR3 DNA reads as TGTGCCAGCAGCTTTGACTACTCCTACCCCACAGATACGCAGTATTTT.

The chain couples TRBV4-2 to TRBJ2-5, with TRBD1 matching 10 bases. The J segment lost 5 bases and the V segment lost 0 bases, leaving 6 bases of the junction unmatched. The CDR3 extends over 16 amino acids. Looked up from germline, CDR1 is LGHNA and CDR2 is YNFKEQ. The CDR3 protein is CASSQDPTGGAETQYF. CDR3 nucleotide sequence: TGTGCCAGCAGCCAAGACCCGACAGGGGGCGCGGAGACCCAGTACTTC.

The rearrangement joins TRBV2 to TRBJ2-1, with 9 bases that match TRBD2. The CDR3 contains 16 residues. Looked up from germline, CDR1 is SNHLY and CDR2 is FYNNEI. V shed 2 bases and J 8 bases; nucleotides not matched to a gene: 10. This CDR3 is CASSELASGAGDEQFF. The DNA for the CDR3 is TGTGCCAGCAGTGAACTGGCTAGCGGGGCGGGGGATGAGCAGTTCTTC.

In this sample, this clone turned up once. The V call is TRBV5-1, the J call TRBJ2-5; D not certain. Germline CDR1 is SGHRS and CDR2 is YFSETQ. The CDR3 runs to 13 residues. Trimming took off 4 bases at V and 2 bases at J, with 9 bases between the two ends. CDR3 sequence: CASSIRRQETQYF. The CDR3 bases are TGCGCCAGCAGCATACGCAGACAAGAGACCCAGTACTTC.

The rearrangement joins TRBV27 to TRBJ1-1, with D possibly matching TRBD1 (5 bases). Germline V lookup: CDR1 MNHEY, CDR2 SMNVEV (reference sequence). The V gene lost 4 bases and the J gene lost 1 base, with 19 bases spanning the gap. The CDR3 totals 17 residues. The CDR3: CASSSTLREGPNTEAFF. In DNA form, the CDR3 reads TGTGCCAGCAGTTCCACCCTCAGGGAGGGACCGAACACTGAAGCTTTCTTT.

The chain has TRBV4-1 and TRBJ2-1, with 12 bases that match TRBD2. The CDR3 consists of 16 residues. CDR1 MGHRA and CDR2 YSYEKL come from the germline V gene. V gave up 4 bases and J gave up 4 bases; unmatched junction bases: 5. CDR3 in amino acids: CASSPALAGGYNEQFF. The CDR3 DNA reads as TGCGCCAGCAGCCCCGCACTAGCGGGGGGTTACAATGAGCAGTTCTTC.

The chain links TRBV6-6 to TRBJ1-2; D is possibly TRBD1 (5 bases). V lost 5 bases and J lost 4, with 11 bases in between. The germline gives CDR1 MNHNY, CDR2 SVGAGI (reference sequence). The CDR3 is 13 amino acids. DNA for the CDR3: TGTGCCAGCAGTCCACAGGAGTCCTATGGCTACACCTTC. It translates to CASSPQESYGYTF.

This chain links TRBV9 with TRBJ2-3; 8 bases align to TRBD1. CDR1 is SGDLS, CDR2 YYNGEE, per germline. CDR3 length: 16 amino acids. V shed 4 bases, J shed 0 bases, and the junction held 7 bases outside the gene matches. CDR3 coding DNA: TGTGCCAGCAGCTCAGGGGGCGGGGTGAGCACAGATACGCAGTATTTT. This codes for CASSSGGGVSTDTQYF.

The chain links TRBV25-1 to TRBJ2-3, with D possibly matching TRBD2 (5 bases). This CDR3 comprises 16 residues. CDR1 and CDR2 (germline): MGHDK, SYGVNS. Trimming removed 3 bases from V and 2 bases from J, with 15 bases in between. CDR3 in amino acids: CASSEDEGPLTDTQYF. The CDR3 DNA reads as TGTGCCAGCAGTGAGGATGAGGGCCCTCTCACAGATACGCAGTATTTT.

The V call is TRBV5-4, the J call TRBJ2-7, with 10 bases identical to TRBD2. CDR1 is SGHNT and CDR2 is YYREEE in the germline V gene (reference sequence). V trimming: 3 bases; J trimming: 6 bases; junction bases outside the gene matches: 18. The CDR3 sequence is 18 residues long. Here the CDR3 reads CASSSWTLAGAQLGEQYF. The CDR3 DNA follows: TGTGCCAGCAGCTCCTGGACCCTAGCGGGAGCCCAACTGGGCGAGCAGTACTTC.

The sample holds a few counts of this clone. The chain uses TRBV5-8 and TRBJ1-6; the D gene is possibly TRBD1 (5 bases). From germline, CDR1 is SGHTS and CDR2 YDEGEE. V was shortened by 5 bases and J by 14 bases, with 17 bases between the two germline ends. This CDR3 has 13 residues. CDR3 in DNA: TGTGCCAGCAGTTCGGGGGTATGGGGAACCCTCCACTTT. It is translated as CASSSGVWGTLHF.